This T cell receptor delta chain is from a study of delta chains in infants with herpesvirus infections. The wider study: Infants in Uganda were tracked from birth through primary CMV infection.

TCR cDNA was made from PBMC RNA with gamma- and delta-chain-specific primers. TCRdb redid clone calling on the RT-PCR reads using CATT. Of 350 to 400 delta-chain clones detected, about 23% appear once; the ten largest clones hold about 29%. This clone is labeled as medium-sized. Its antigen is not identified. The study, taken as a whole, reports: The public clonotype appeared only at the first post-infection time point and was absent in uninfected infants.

The receptor's source is a human donor who was a Ugandan infant, either HIV-exposed or HIV-unexposed (not recorded which). This specimen consisted of peripheral blood, obtained at time point 1 of longitudinal follow-up.

CDR3 coding DNA: TGTGCTCTTGGGGAACGTACCAAGGCCTCTTCATTGGGGGAGGGTGACCCGTACACCGATAAACTCATCTTT. This translates into CALGERTKASSLGEGDPYTDKLIF. The rearrangement uses TRDV1 and TRDJ1, with 7 bases fitting TRDD3. Germline CDR1 TSWWSYY, CDR2 QGS. V trimming: 1 base; J trimming: 0 bases; junction bases outside the gene matches: 29. This CDR3 comprises 24 residues.